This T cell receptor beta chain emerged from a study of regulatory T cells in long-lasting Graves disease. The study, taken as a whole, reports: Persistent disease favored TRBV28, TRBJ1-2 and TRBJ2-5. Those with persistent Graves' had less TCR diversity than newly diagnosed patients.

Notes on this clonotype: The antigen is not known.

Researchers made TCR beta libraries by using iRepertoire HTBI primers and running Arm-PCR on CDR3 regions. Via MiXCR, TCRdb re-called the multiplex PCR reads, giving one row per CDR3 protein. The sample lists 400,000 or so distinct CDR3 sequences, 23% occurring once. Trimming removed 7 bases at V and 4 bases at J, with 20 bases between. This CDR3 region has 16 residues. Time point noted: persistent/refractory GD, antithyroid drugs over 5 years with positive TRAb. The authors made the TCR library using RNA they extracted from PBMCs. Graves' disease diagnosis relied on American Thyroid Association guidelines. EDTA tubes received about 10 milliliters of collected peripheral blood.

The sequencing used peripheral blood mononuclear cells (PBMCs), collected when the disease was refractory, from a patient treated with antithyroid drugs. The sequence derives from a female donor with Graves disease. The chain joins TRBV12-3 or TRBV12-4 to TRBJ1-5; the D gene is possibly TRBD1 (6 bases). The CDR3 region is CASTTQGRGYNQPQHF. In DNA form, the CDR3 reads TGTGCCAGCACCACCCAGGGCAGGGGCTATAATCAGCCCCAGCATTTT.